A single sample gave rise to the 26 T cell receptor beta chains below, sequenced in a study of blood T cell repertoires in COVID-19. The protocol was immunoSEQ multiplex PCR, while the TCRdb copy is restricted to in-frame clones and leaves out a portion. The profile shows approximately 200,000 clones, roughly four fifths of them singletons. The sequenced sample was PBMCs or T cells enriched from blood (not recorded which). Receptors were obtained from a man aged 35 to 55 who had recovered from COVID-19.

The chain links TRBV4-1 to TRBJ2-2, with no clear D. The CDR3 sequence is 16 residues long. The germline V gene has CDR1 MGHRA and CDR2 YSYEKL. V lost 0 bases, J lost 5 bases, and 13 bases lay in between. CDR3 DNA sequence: TGCGCCAGCAGCCAAGATCCGTCTGGCTGGACCGGGGAGCTGTTTTTT. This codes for CASSQDPSGWTGELFF.

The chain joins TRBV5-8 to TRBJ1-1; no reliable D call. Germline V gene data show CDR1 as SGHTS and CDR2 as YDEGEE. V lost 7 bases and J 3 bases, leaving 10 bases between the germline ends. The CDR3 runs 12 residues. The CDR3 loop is CASCGEYTEAFF. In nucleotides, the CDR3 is TGTGCCAGCTGCGGGGAATACACTGAAGCTTTCTTT.

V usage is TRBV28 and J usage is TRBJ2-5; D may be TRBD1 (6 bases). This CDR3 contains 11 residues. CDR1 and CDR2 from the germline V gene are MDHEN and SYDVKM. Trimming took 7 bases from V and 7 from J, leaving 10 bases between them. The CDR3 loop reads CASIRGGTQYF. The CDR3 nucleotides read TGTGCCAGCATCCGAGGGGGGACCCAGTACTTC.

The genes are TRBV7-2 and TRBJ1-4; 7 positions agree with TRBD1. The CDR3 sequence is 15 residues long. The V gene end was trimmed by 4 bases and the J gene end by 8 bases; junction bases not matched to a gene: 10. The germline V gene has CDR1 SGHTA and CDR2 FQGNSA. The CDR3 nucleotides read TGTGCCAGCAGCTCACGGACAGGAGGAGGGGAAAAACTGTTTTTT. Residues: CASSSRTGGGEKLFF.

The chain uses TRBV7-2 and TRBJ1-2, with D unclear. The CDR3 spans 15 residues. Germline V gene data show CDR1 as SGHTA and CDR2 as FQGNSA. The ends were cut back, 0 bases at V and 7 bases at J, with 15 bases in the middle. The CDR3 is CASSLATGLRGGYTF. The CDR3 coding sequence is TGTGCCAGCAGCTTAGCGACGGGGTTGAGAGGTGGCTACACCTTC.

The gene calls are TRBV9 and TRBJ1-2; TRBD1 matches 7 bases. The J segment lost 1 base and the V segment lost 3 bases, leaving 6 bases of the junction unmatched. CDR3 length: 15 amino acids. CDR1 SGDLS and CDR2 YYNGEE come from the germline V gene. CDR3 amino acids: CASSATGMGNYGYTF. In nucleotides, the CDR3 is TGTGCCAGCAGCGCGACAGGGATGGGTAACTATGGCTACACCTTC.

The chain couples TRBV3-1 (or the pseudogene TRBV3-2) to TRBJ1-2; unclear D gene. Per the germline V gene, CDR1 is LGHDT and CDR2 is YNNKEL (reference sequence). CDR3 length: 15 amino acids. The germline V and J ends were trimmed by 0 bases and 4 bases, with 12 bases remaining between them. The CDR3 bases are TGTGCCAGCAGCCAAGATCTTTGGCAGGTCTATGGCTACACCTTC. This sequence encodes CASSQDLWQVYGYTF.

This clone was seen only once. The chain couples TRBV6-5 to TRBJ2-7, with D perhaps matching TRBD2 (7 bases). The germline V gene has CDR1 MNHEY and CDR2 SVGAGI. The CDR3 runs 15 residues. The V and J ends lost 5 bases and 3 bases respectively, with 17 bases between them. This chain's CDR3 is CASSMLAGAFYEQYF. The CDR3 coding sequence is TGTGCCAGCAGTATGCTTGCGGGGGCTTTCTACGAGCAGTACTTC.

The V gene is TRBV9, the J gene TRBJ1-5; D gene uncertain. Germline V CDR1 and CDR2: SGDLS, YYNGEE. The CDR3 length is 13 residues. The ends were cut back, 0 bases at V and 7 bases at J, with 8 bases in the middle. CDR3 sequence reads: CASSVEERQPQHF. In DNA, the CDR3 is TGTGCCAGCAGCGTAGAGGAGCGGCAGCCCCAGCATTTT.

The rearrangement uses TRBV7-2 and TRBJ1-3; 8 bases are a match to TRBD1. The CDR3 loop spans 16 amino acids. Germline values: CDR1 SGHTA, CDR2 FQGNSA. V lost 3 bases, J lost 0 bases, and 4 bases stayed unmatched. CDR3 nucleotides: TGTGCCAGCAGCTTTACAACAGGGGGCTCTGGAAACACCATATATTTT. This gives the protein CASSFTTGGSGNTIYF.

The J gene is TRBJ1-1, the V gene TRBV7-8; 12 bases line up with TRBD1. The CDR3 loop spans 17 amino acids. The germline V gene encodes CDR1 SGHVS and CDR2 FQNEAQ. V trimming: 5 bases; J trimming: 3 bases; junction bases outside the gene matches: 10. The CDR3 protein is CASSVGTGGFRYTEAFF. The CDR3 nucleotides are TGTGCCAGCAGCGTCGGGACAGGGGGCTTTCGGTACACTGAAGCTTTCTTT.

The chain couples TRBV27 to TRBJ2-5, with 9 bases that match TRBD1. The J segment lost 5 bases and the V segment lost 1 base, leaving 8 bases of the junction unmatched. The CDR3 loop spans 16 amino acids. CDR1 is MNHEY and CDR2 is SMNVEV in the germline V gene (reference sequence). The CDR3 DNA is TGTGCCAGCAGTTTATTGTTGGACAGGGGCCCGGAGACCCAGTACTTC. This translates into CASSLLLDRGPETQYF.

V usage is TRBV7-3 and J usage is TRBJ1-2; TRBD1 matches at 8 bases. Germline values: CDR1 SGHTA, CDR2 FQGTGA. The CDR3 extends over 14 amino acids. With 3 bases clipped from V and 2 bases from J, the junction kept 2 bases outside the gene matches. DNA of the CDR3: TGTGCCAGCAGCTTGACAGGGGCGAACTATGGCTACACCTTC. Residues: CASSLTGANYGYTF.

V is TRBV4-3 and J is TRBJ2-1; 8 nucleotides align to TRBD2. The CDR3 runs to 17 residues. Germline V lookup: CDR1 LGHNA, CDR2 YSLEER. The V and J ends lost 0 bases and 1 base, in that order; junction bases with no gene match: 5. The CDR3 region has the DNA TGCGCCAGCAGCCAAGATACTATAGCGGGATCCTACAATGAGCAGTTCTTC. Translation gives CASSQDTIAGSYNEQFF.

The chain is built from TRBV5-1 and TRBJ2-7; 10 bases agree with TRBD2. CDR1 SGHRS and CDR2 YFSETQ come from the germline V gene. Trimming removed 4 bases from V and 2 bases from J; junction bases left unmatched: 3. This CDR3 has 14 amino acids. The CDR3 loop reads CASSGLAVTYEQYV. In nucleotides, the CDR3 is TGCGCCAGCAGCGGACTAGCGGTAACCTACGAGCAGTACGTC.

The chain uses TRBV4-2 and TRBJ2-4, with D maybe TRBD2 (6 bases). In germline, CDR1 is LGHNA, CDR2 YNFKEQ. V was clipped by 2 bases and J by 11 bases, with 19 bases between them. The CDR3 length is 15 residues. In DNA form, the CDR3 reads TGTGCCAGCAGCCAATCCGGACTACCTACCACCTTTCAGTACTTC. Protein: CASSQSGLPTTFQYF.

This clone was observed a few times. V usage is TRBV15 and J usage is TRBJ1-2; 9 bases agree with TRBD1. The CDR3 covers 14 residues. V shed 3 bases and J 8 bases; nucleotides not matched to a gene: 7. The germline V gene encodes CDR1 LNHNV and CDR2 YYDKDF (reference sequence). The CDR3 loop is CATSRGTGIGGYTF. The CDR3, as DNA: TGTGCCACCAGCAGGGGGACAGGGATTGGCGGCTACACCTTC.

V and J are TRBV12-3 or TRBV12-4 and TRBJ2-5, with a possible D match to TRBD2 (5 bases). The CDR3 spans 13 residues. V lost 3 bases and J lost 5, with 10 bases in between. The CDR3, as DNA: TGTGCCAGCAGTTTTTCCGGGATTGAGACCCAGTACTTC. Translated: CASSFSGIETQYF.

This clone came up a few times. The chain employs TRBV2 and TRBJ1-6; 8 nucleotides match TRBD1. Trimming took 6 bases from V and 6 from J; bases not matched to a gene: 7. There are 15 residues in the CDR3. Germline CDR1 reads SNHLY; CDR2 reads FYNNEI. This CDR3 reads CASSPQGASNSPLHF. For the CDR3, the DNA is TGTGCCAGCAGCCCTCAGGGGGCTAGTAATTCACCCCTCCACTTT. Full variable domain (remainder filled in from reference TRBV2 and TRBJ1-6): EPEVTQTPSHQVTQMGQEVILRCVPISNHLYFYWYRQILGQKVEFLVSFYNNEISEKSEIFDDQFSVERPDGSNFTLKIRSTKLEDSAMYFCASSPQGASNSPLHFGNGTRLTVT.

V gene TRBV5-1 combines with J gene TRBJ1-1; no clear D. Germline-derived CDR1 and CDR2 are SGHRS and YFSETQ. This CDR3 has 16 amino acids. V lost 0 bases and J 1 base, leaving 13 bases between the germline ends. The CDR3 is CASSLAGGSWNTEAFF. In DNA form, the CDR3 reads TGCGCCAGCAGCTTGGCCGGCGGGTCTTGGAACACTGAAGCTTTCTTT.

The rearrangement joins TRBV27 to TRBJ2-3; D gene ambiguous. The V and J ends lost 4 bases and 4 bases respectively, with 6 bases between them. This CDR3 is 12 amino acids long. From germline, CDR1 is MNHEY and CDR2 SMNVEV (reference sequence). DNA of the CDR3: TGTGCCAGCAGTTCCACAGCAGATACGCAGTATTTT. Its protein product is CASSSTADTQYF.

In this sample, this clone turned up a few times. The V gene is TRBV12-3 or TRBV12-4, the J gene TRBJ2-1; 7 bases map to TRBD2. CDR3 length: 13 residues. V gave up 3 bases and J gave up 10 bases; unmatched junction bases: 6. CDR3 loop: CASSFITGREQFF. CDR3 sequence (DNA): TGTGCCAGCAGTTTTATAACCGGGAGGGAGCAGTTCTTC.

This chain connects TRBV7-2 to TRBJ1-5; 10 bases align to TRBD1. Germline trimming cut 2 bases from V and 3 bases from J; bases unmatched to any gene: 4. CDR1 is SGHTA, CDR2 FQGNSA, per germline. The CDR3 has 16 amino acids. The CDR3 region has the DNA TGTGCCAGCAGCTTATACGGGACAGGGGACAATCAGCCCCAGCATTTT. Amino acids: CASSLYGTGDNQPQHF.

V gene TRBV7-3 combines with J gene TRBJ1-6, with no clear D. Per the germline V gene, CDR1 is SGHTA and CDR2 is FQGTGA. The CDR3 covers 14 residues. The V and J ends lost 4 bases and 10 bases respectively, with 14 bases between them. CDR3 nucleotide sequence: TGTGCCAGCAGCTGGAGGGCGCCGGGCTCACCCCTCCACTTT. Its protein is CASSWRAPGSPLHF.

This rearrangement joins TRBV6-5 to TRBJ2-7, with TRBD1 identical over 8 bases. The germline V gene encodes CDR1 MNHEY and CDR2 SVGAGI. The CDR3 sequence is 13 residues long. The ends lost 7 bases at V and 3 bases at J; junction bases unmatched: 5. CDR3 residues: CASMLDRGYEQYF. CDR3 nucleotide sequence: TGTGCCAGCATGCTTGACAGGGGCTACGAGCAGTACTTC.

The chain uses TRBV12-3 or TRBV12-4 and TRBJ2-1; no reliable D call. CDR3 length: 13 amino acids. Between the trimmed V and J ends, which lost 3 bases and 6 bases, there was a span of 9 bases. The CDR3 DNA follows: TGTGCCAGCAGTTTTGGCTTCTTCAATGAGCAGTTCTTC. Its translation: CASSFGFFNEQFF.